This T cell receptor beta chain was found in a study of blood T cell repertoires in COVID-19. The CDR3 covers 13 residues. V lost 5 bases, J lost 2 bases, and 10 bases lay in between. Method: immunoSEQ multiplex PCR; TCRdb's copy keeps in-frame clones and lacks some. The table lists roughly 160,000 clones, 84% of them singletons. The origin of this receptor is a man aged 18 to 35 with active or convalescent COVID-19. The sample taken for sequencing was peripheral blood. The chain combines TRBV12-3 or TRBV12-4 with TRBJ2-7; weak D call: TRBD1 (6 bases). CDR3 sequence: CASSRRDTYEQYF. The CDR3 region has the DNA TGTGCCAGCAGTCGAAGGGACACCTACGAGCAGTACTTC.